This TCR beta chain was identified during a study of T cell repertoires in cytomegalovirus infection. In the study overall: Researchers turned to recently identified HLA-C-restricted CMV epitopes as well as well-studied HLA-B-restricted ones. Indications of both CMV infection and matching HLA type were provided by public TCR beta signatures. Study results and caveats: People with CMV and the relevant HLA were identified by cumulative public TCR beta family frequency.

CDR1 and CDR2 from the germline V gene are LNHNV and YYDKDF (reference sequence). Trimming took off 2 bases at V and 5 bases at J, with 15 bases between the two ends. The CDR3 is made up of 15 amino acids. TCRdb analysed the reads with MiXCR anew, one entry per CDR3 protein. This table has around 800,000 distinct CDR3 sequences, approximately 32% appearing once. With regard to this clonotype: What it binds is not known.

Sequencing was performed on cultured CD8+ T cells from PBMCs, taken from culture after CMV antigen stimulation. The source is a human donor in good health (CMV status not recorded). Some clones in this sample may be carry-over from other donors' samples. The chain joins TRBV15 to TRBJ1-1; D gene unclear. CDR3 DNA sequence: TGTGCCACCAGCAGATTTCACGGTGACGGGACTGAAGCTTTCTTT. This codes for CATSRFHGDGTEAFF. Full variable domain (outside the CDR3, taken from reference TRBV15 and TRBJ1-1): DAMVIQNPRYQVTQFGKPVTLSCSQTLNHNVMYWYQQKSSQAPKLLFHYYDKDFNNEADTPDNFQSRRPNTSFCFLDIRSPGLGDTAMYLCATSRFHGDGTEAFFGQGTRLTVV.